The source of this TCR beta chain is a study of shared clonotypes between healthy human individuals. Germline lookup yields CDR1 MNHEY and CDR2 SMNVEV (reference sequence). This CDR3 is 16 amino acids long. Trimming pared 3 bases from V and 0 bases from J, leaving 15 bases between. For each subset, genomic DNA was distributed in equal portions over several immunoSEQ plates. Sequencing used immunoSEQ multiplex PCR; TCRdb keeps in-frame clones, though not all of them. The sample consists of around 2.1 million clones, roughly 91% of them appearing once. Positive CCR7 selection of CD45RO-negative cells yielded the naive CD8 cells, and terminally differentiated effector memory CD45RA+ cells were excluded.

The sequenced material came from naive CD8+ T cells from PBMCs. The chain employs TRBV27 and TRBJ2-7; D uncertain. This clonotype was sampled from a man aged 18-30 years in good health. Some clones in this sample may be carry-over from other donors' samples. For the CDR3, the DNA is TGTGCCAGCAGTTTTACCCTGCGGTCGAGCTCCTACGAGCAGTACTTC. Encoded protein: CASSFTLRSSSYEQYF.